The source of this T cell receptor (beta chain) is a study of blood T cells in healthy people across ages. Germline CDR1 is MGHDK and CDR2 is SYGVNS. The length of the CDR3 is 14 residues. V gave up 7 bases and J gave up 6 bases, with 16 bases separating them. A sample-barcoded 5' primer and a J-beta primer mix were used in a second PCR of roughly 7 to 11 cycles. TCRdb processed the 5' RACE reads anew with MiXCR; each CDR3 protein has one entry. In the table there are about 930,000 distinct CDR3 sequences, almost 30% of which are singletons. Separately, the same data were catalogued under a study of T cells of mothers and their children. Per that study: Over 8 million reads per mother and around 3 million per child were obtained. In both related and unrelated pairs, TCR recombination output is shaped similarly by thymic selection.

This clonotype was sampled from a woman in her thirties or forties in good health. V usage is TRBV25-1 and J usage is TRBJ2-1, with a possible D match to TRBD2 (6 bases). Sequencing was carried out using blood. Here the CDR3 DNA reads TGTGCCAGCATGCGAGCGGGCTGGAGCAATGAGCAGTTCTTC. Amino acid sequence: CASMRAGWSNEQFF.